This T cell receptor (beta chain) was profiled in a study of CD8 T cells in Susac syndrome. The CDR3 is made up of 14 amino acids. V lost 3 bases to trimming and J lost 5 bases; unmatched junction nucleotides: 4. The germline gives CDR1 SNHLY, CDR2 FYNNEI. RNA, at roughly 0.45 to 1 ug, was reverse transcribed with random hexamers. TCRdb re-called the immunoSEQ multiplex PCR reads with MiXCR, one entry per CDR3 protein. Here the sample spans roughly 200,000 distinct CDR3 sequences, 95% being singletons. Sequences were obtained from CD4+ T cells from PBMCs. The sequence was collected from a human donor in good health. The chain uses TRBV2 and TRBJ2-1; 7 bases align to TRBD2. CDR3 nucleotide sequence: TGTGCCAGCAGTGAGGAGCGGGGTGACAATGAGCAGTTCTTC. Translated: CASSEERGDNEQFF.